These T cell receptor beta chains were read from a single sample in a study of metastatic and nonmetastatic thyroid tumors. MiXCR re-clonotyped the PCR reads for TCRdb. This sample carries about 7,100 clones, under 35% of them seen once, and the ten largest clones take around 33%. The sequenced material came from adjacent normal tissue. Source of these receptors: a female donor with papillary thyroid cancer or a benign thyroid nodule (not recorded which). Some clones in this sample may be carry-over from other donors' samples. CDR3s include the opening cysteine and the closing phenylalanine or tryptophan. The D gene is left open where the match is weak. The size of a clone is reported for some rows only, either as once, few or many, or as a class for expanded clones.

clone size: NA; V gene: TRBV18; D gene: NA; J gene: TRBJ1-2; CDR3 DNA: TGTGCCAGCTCACCCGCAGGGGCCCGGAACTATGGCTACACCTTC; CDR3 protein: CASSPAGARNYGYTF
clone size: once; V gene: TRBV11-2; D gene: NA; J gene: TRBJ1-4; CDR3 DNA: TGTGCCAGCAGCTTAACTACAGTGGAAAAACTGTTTTTT; CDR3 protein: CASSLTTVEKLFF
clone size: few; V gene: TRBV12-3/TRBV12-4; D gene: NA; J gene: TRBJ2-1; CDR3 DNA: TGTGCCAGCAGCTATGAGCCACCCGGGTACAATGAGCAGTTCTTC; CDR3 protein: CASSYEPPGYNEQFF
clone size: NA; V gene: TRBV20-1; D gene: TRBD1; J gene: TRBJ2-1; CDR3 DNA: TGCAGTGCTAAGCGGACAGGGGGGAATGAGCAGTTCTTC; CDR3 protein: CSAKRTGGNEQFF
clone size: NA; V gene: TRBV20-1; D gene: NA; J gene: TRBJ1-1; CDR3 DNA: TGCAGTGCACAAGAACACCTTAACACTGAAGCTTTCTTT; CDR3 protein: CSAQEHLNTEAFF
clone size: NA; V gene: TRBV12-3/TRBV12-4; D gene: NA; J gene: TRBJ2-1; CDR3 DNA: TGTGACATCAGTTTGCTTCCCGGACGCAATGAGCTGTTCTTC; CDR3 protein: CDISLLPGRNELFF
clone size: few; V gene: TRBV2; D gene: NA; J gene: TRBJ1-1; CDR3 DNA: TGTGCCAGCAGTGTCAAGGAGATAGGTTTCTTT; CDR3 protein: CASSVKEIGFF
clone size: few; V gene: TRBV27; D gene: NA; J gene: TRBJ2-1; CDR3 DNA: TGTGCCATCCGCCTGGACAGGCTTACTAGCGTGACCGGGATGTATGAGCAGTTCTTC; CDR3 protein: CAIRLDRLTSVTGMYEQFF
clone size: few; V gene: TRBV28; D gene: TRBD1; J gene: TRBJ2-7; CDR3 DNA: TGTGCCAGCAGTGGGGTAGGGACAGCAAGCTACGAGCAGTACTTC; CDR3 protein: CASSGVGTASYEQYF
clone size: NA; V gene: TRBV6-4; D gene: NA; J gene: TRBJ1-2; CDR3 DNA: TGTGCCAGCAGCGACTCGAAAAGGGTTGGCGGCTACACCTTC; CDR3 protein: CASSDSKRVGGYTF
clone size: NA; V gene: TRBV24-1; D gene: TRBD1; J gene: TRBJ2-1; CDR3 DNA: TGTGCCACCAGTGATGCACCGGGACAGGGAGACAATGAGCAGTTCTTC; CDR3 protein: CATSDAPGQGDNEQFF
clone size: NA; V gene: TRBV5-1; D gene: TRBD1; J gene: TRBJ2-1; CDR3 DNA: TGCGCCAGCATCTTGGCGGGTCTCGTTGGACAGGGTGGCAACGAGCAGTTCTTC; CDR3 protein: CASILAGLVGQGGNEQFF
clone size: few; V gene: TRBV6-1; D gene: NA; J gene: TRBJ1-1; CDR3 DNA: TGTGCCAGCAGTGTGGGTTCGGGGGCTAACACTGAAGCTTTCTTT; CDR3 protein: CASSVGSGANTEAFF
clone size: NA; V gene: TRBV2; D gene: TRBD1; J gene: TRBJ1-2; CDR3 DNA: TGTGCCAGCAGCGGACAGGGGGCGCAAGCCTATGGCTACACCTTC; CDR3 protein: CASSGQGAQAYGYTF
clone size: few; V gene: TRBV5-1; D gene: TRBD1; J gene: TRBJ1-1; CDR3 DNA: TGCGCCAGCAGCAGATCAACAGGGGGCTCCACTGAAGCTTTCTTT; CDR3 protein: CASSRSTGGSTEAFF
clone size: few; V gene: TRBV4-1; D gene: TRBD2; J gene: TRBJ2-7; CDR3 DNA: TGCGCCAGCAGCCACTCAAGGGAGGGGACCTCCTACGAGCAGTACTTC; CDR3 protein: CASSHSREGTSYEQYF
clone size: NA; V gene: TRBV25-1; D gene: NA; J gene: TRBJ1-2; CDR3 DNA: TGTGCTAGCGGTGAAGGGGGGGGCTACAACTTC; CDR3 protein: CASGEGGGYNF
clone size: few; V gene: TRBV24-1; D gene: TRBD1; J gene: TRBJ1-2; CDR3 DNA: TGTGCCACCAGTGAAGGGACAGAGAGTGGCTACACCTTC; CDR3 protein: CATSEGTESGYTF
clone size: few; V gene: TRBV4-1; D gene: NA; J gene: TRBJ2-7; CDR3 DNA: TGCGCCAGCAGCCAAGATCGGCGGAACTCCTACGAGCAGTACTTC; CDR3 protein: CASSQDRRNSYEQYF
clone size: NA; V gene: TRBV2; D gene: NA; J gene: TRBJ2-5; CDR3 DNA: TGTGCCAGCACGGAAACCAACCAAGAGACCCAGTACTTC; CDR3 protein: CASTETNQETQYF
clone size: NA; V gene: TRBV5-1; D gene: NA; J gene: TRBJ2-1; CDR3 DNA: TGCGCCAGCAGCCCAATAGCGTTAAGCTCCTACAATGAGCAGTTCTTC; CDR3 protein: CASSPIALSSYNEQFF
clone size: large; V gene: TRBV2; D gene: NA; J gene: TRBJ1-5; CDR3 DNA: TGTGCCAGCGAAGGGGACTTCAATCAGCCCCAGCATTTT; CDR3 protein: CASEGDFNQPQHF
clone size: few; V gene: TRBV6-1; D gene: NA; J gene: TRBJ2-7; CDR3 DNA: TGTGCCAGCTCGAGGACTCGATACGAGCAGTACTTC; CDR3 protein: CASSRTRYEQYF
clone size: NA; V gene: TRBV3-1; D gene: NA; J gene: TRBJ1-2; CDR3 DNA: TGTGCCAGCAGTTCGGGCTATGGCTACACCTTC; CDR3 protein: CASSSGYGYTF
clone size: many; V gene: TRBV7-2; D gene: NA; J gene: TRBJ2-2; CDR3 DNA: TGTGCCAGCAGCTTAGGGTCCGGGGAGCTGTTTTTT; CDR3 protein: CASSLGSGELFF
clone size: NA; V gene: TRBV20-1; D gene: TRBD2; J gene: TRBJ2-3; CDR3 DNA: TGCAGTGCTAGTTTTGGGGTAGCGGGAGCAGATACGCAGTATTTT; CDR3 protein: CSASFGVAGADTQYF
clone size: few; V gene: TRBV11-3; D gene: NA; J gene: TRBJ1-4; CDR3 DNA: TGTGCCAGCAGCTTAGGACAGTCAACTAATGAAAAACTGTTTTTT; CDR3 protein: CASSLGQSTNEKLFF
clone size: NA; V gene: TRBV20-1; D gene: NA; J gene: TRBJ1-1; CDR3 DNA: TGCAGTGCTATAGATTATCAGTGGATGAACACTGAAGCTTTCTTT; CDR3 protein: CSAIDYQWMNTEAFF
clone size: NA; V gene: TRBV6-4; D gene: NA; J gene: TRBJ2-7; CDR3 DNA: TGTGCCAGCAGTCGACAGGTGGGATACGGGGAGTACTTC; CDR3 protein: CASSRQVGYGEYF
clone size: NA; V gene: TRBV2; D gene: TRBD2; J gene: TRBJ2-1; CDR3 DNA: TGTGCCAGCAGGGGGGCCCGGACCGGGACTAGTGTCAATGAGCAGTTCTTC; CDR3 protein: CASRGARTGTSVNEQFF
clone size: NA; V gene: TRBV3-1; D gene: NA; J gene: TRBJ1-6; CDR3 DNA: TGTGCCAGCAGCCAACGAGGGAACCCCTATAATTCACCCCTCCACTTT; CDR3 protein: CASSQRGNPYNSPLHF
clone size: few; V gene: TRBV12-5; D gene: NA; J gene: TRBJ2-2; CDR3 DNA: TGTGCTAGTGGGACCTACAGCGGAAACACCGGGGAGCTGTTTTTT; CDR3 protein: CASGTYSGNTGELFF
clone size: few; V gene: TRBV6-1; D gene: NA; J gene: TRBJ2-7; CDR3 DNA: TGTGCCAGCAGGGCCCCTGAGATCTACCCCTACGAGCAGTACTTC; CDR3 protein: CASRAPEIYPYEQYF
clone size: few; V gene: TRBV6-1; D gene: NA; J gene: TRBJ2-2; CDR3 DNA: TGTGCCAGCAGTAGACTTAAGAGGAGCGGGGAGCTGTTTTTT; CDR3 protein: CASSRLKRSGELFF
clone size: many; V gene: TRBV6-5; D gene: NA; J gene: TRBJ1-2; CDR3 DNA: TGTGCCAGCGTAGGGGTCGACAAGTATGGCTACACCTTC; CDR3 protein: CASVGVDKYGYTF
clone size: NA; V gene: TRBV6-1; D gene: TRBD1; J gene: TRBJ2-2; CDR3 DNA: TGTGCCAGCACCTTGATCAGGGGGCTTGGCGGGGAGCTGTTTTTT; CDR3 protein: CASTLIRGLGGELFF
clone size: NA; V gene: TRBV20-1; D gene: TRBD2; J gene: TRBJ2-7; CDR3 DNA: TGCAGTGCTATGAGCGGGAGTAGTTACGAGCAGTACTTC; CDR3 protein: CSAMSGSSYEQYF
clone size: medium-sized; V gene: TRBV3-1; D gene: NA; J gene: TRBJ2-7; CDR3 DNA: TGTGCCAGCAGCCCCCTTGGGGAGAGGGACGAGCAGTACTTC; CDR3 protein: CASSPLGERDEQYF
clone size: NA; V gene: TRBV12-3/TRBV12-4; D gene: NA; J gene: TRBJ1-2; CDR3 DNA: TGTGCCAGCAGTGACCACGGGAAAGGGGCCTCCTATGGCTATACCTTC; CDR3 protein: CASSDHGKGASYGYTF
clone size: few; V gene: TRBV28; D gene: TRBD2; J gene: TRBJ2-7; CDR3 DNA: TGTGCCAGCAGGGGGGGTAGCGGGAGGGCCGGTCGCTACGAGCAGTACTTC; CDR3 protein: CASRGGSGRAGRYEQYF
clone size: few; V gene: TRBV6-1; D gene: NA; J gene: TRBJ1-1; CDR3 DNA: TGTGCCAGCAGGCTCTATGCCACTGAAGCTTTCTTT; CDR3 protein: CASRLYATEAFF
clone size: few; V gene: TRBV20-1; D gene: TRBD2; J gene: TRBJ2-7; CDR3 DNA: TGCAGTGCTTCTGCCCCCGGGACTAGCGGGACCTACGAGCAGTACTTC; CDR3 protein: CSASAPGTSGTYEQYF
clone size: NA; V gene: TRBV5-1; D gene: NA; J gene: TRBJ1-1; CDR3 DNA: TGCGCCAGCAGCTGGACCACATCTATGAACACTGAAGCTTTCTTT; CDR3 protein: CASSWTTSMNTEAFF
clone size: few; V gene: TRBV6-5; D gene: NA; J gene: TRBJ1-2; CDR3 DNA: TGTGCCAGCAGTTACTCCCAAGTCCCCGGCTACACCTTC; CDR3 protein: CASSYSQVPGYTF
clone size: medium-sized; V gene: TRBV11-2; D gene: TRBD2; J gene: TRBJ2-5; CDR3 DNA: TGTGCCAGCAGCTTACTAGCGGGAGGCCAAGAGACCCAGTACTTC; CDR3 protein: CASSLLAGGQETQYF
clone size: NA; V gene: TRBV5-1; D gene: NA; J gene: TRBJ1-2; CDR3 DNA: TGCGCCAGCAGCTTGCCGGGGGGCTATGGCTACACCTTC; CDR3 protein: CASSLPGGYGYTF
clone size: NA; V gene: TRBV11-3; D gene: NA; J gene: TRBJ1-2; CDR3 DNA: TGTGCCAGCAGCCCGGGCGGGGGCAGTAACTATGGCTACACCTTC; CDR3 protein: CASSPGGGSNYGYTF
clone size: NA; V gene: TRBV13; D gene: NA; J gene: TRBJ1-5; CDR3 DNA: TGTGCCAGCAGCTTAAGGGGTTTCGGGGATCAGCCCCAGCATTTT; CDR3 protein: CASSLRGFGDQPQHF
clone size: NA; V gene: TRBV6-5; D gene: TRBD1; J gene: TRBJ2-7; CDR3 DNA: TGTGCCAGCAGTTACTCAACAGGGGGCTACGAGCAGTACTTC; CDR3 protein: CASSYSTGGYEQYF
clone size: few; V gene: TRBV3-1; D gene: NA; J gene: TRBJ1-2; CDR3 DNA: TGTGCCAGCAGCCGAGACAGTCATGGCTACACCTTC; CDR3 protein: CASSRDSHGYTF
clone size: few; V gene: TRBV19; D gene: TRBD1; J gene: TRBJ2-7; CDR3 DNA: TGTGCCAGTAGTATAGGGACAGGCTCCTACGAGCAGTACTTC; CDR3 protein: CASSIGTGSYEQYF
clone size: once; V gene: TRBV5-1; D gene: NA; J gene: TRBJ1-2; CDR3 DNA: TGCGCCAGCAGCTCCGGGATCCGCTATGGCTACACCTTC; CDR3 protein: CASSSGIRYGYTF
clone size: medium-sized; V gene: TRBV18; D gene: NA; J gene: TRBJ1-2; CDR3 DNA: TGTGCCAGCTCACAGGATTATGGCTACACCTTC; CDR3 protein: CASSQDYGYTF
clone size: NA; V gene: TRBV6-2/TRBV6-3; D gene: NA; J gene: TRBJ1-2; CDR3 DNA: TGTGCCAACAGTTACTCGGGCAGGACAAACTATGGCTACACCTTC; CDR3 protein: CANSYSGRTNYGYTF